A selection of T cell receptor beta chains follows, all from one sample in a study of blood T cell repertoires in COVID-19. Sequencing used immunoSEQ multiplex PCR; TCRdb keeps in-frame clones, though not all of them. The table includes fewer than 200,000 clones, about 90% detected once. Sequencing was performed on PBMCs or T cells enriched from blood (not recorded which). The source is a human donor with acute COVID-19. The donor label of this sample is uncertain. CDR3s leave out the opening cysteine and the closing phenylalanine or tryptophan. Each record gives: CDR3 protein, V gene.

SVEGEGSRTEAF TRBV29-1
ASSLNSRTSGGAGEQF TRBV18
ASSYGQDNSPLH TRBV27
ASSFRGRDQPQH TRBV27
ASSSTALDNEQF TRBV7-3
ASSSALGGGTDTQY TRBV27
ASSFNPGPNTEAF TRBV27
ASSQKRPNSGANVLT TRBV3-1/TRBV3-2
ASSVVGGQAF TRBV9
ASSQVRLAGGLSNTGELF TRBV4-1
AWNPTGVTEAF TRBV30
AWSLGAGELF TRBV30
ASRNGQGAKYGYT TRBV21-1
ASSLPGQGNSPLH TRBV6-6
ASSLRGQEGYT TRBV7-9
ASSQDPGGRRQPQH TRBV4-1
SVASGGSYEQY TRBV29-1
ASSIWGGPSSGELF TRBV19
ASSQDPVNTEAF TRBV4-3
ASSPRLAWGSYEQY TRBV2
SASGQGGYNEQF TRBV29-1
ASTDRWGGSNQPQH TRBV19